This T cell receptor (beta chain) was documented in a study of T cells in localized non-small cell lung cancer. Using immunoSEQ multiplex PCR, the repertoire was profiled, and TCRdb retains in-frame clones only, with some absent. The sample records 130,000 or so clones, about 90% being singletons. V lost 3 bases and J lost 6, with 15 bases in between. This CDR3 spans 14 amino acids. Germline assignment: CDR1 LNHDA and CDR2 SQIVND (reference sequence). The source was peripheral blood, collected before any cancer treatment. This clonotype was sampled from a female donor older than 55 with stage I lung adenocarcinoma. The V call is TRBV19, the J call TRBJ2-7; D may be TRBD2 (6 bases). The CDR3 spells CASSIVPPGGEQYF. CDR3 coding DNA: TGTGCCAGTAGTATCGTCCCACCCGGGGGCGAGCAGTACTTC. Full variable domain (outside the CDR3, taken from reference TRBV19 and TRBJ2-7): DGGITQSPKYLFRKEGQNVTLSCEQNLNHDAMYWYRQDPGQGLRLIYYSQIVNDFQKGDIAEGYSVSREKKESFPLTVTSAQKNPTAFYLCASSIVPPGGEQYFGPGTRLTVT.